These 9 T cell receptor beta chains came from one sample sequenced in a study of cytomegalovirus exposure and HLA in healthy donors. Libraries were prepared by immunoSEQ multiplex PCR; TCRdb keeps only in-frame clonotypes and omits some of them. The sample shows about 360,000 clones, 75% to 90% of them seen only once. Sequenced material: PBMCs. The receptor source for this set is a woman between 18 and 30 years old in good health and CMV-seronegative.

The chain couples TRBV28 to TRBJ1-6; the D is unclear. Trimming stripped 3 bases from V and 11 bases from J, with 17 bases between. The CDR3 extends over 15 amino acids. Germline CDR1 and CDR2: MDHEN and SYDVKM. The CDR3 region is CASSFEVHNLAPLHF. Here the CDR3 DNA reads TGTGCCAGCAGTTTCGAGGTTCATAATTTAGCACCCCTCCACTTT.

The rearrangement links TRBV6-1 to TRBJ2-3, with 10 bases fitting TRBD1. Losses at the gene ends were 6 bases for V and 1 base for J; bases not matched to a gene: 4. CDR3 length: 15 residues. Looked up from germline, CDR1 is MNHNS and CDR2 is SASEGT. CDR3 DNA sequence: TGTGCCAGCAGCCCCGGGACAGGGGGCACAGATACGCAGTATTTT. Amino acids: CASSPGTGGTDTQYF.

The chain couples TRBV2 to TRBJ2-1, with 9 bases matching TRBD1. V shed 7 bases and J 0 bases; nucleotides not matched to a gene: 7. CDR3 length equals 16 residues. CDR1 is SNHLY and CDR2 is FYNNEI in the germline V gene. The CDR3 is CASNGQGIPSYNEQFF. In DNA form, the CDR3 reads TGTGCCAGCAATGGACAGGGGATCCCCTCCTACAATGAGCAGTTCTTC. The full variable domain, completed using reference TRBV2 and TRBJ2-1, is EPEVTQTPSHQVTQMGQEVILRCVPISNHLYFYWYRQILGQKVEFLVSFYNNEISEKSEIFDDQFSVERPDGSNFTLKIRSTKLEDSAMYFCASNGQGIPSYNEQFFGPGTRLTVL.

The chain links TRBV28 to TRBJ1-5, with 7 bases fitting TRBD1. The CDR3 consists of 15 residues. V lost 6 bases and J lost 7; bases outside the gene matches: 12. Germline V CDR1 and CDR2: MDHEN, SYDVKM. CDR3 sequence: CASSRLTGSAQPQHF. CDR3 bases: TGTGCCAGCAGCCGCCTGACAGGGTCCGCCCAGCCCCAGCATTTT.

The V call is TRBV25-1, the J call TRBJ2-4; 10 bases map to TRBD2. J gave up 1 base and V 1 base, and 4 bases lay outside the gene matches. CDR1 and CDR2 from the germline V gene are MGHDK and SYGVNS. CDR3 length equals 17 residues. CDR3 in amino acids: CASSEFEREGAKNIQYF. The CDR3 DNA sequence: TGTGCCAGCAGTGAATTCGAGCGGGAGGGGGCCAAAAACATTCAGTACTTC.

The rearrangement uses TRBV27 and TRBJ2-3, with D tentatively TRBD2 (6 bases). Germline V gene lookup returns CDR1 MNHEY and CDR2 SMNVEV (reference sequence). Trimming removed 7 bases at V and 1 base at J, with 15 bases between. CDR3 length equals 15 residues. The DNA for the CDR3 is TGTGCCAGCACCCTGAGGGTAGCGGGCACAGATACGCAGTATTTT. It yields the protein CASTLRVAGTDTQYF.

The rearrangement links TRBV30 to TRBJ2-5, with a possible D match to TRBD1 (5 bases). CDR1 and CDR2 from the germline V gene are GTSNPN and SVGIG (reference sequence). The V end lost 1 base, the J end lost 5 bases, and 11 bases lay between the germline ends. CDR3 size: 13 residues. The DNA for the CDR3 is TGTGCCTGGAGTGAGGGGAATCTGGAGACCCAGTACTTC. It yields the protein CAWSEGNLETQYF.

The chain has TRBV7-9 and TRBJ1-6; possible D gene TRBD1, 5 bases. This CDR3 has 14 amino acids. In germline, CDR1 is SEHNR, CDR2 FQNEAQ (reference sequence). The V and J ends lost 2 bases and 8 bases respectively, with 10 bases between them. CDR3 nucleotides: TGTGCCAGCAGCTTACAGGGTACACATTCACCCCTCCACTTT. Its protein is CASSLQGTHSPLHF.

This rearrangement joins TRBV19 to TRBJ2-1, with 10 bases that match TRBD2. Germline lookup yields CDR1 LNHDA and CDR2 SQIVND (reference sequence). The V segment lost 6 bases and the J segment 7 bases; nucleotides outside the gene matches: 9. CDR3 size: 15 residues. In DNA form, the CDR3 reads TGTGCCAGTAGGGTAAGCGGGAGGGCCTTAAATGAGCAGTTCTTC. It translates to CASRVSGRALNEQFF.